Included here is one T cell receptor (beta chain) sequence, with context. The entry originates in a study of blood T cell repertoires in COVID-19. Study information: Sources were T cells, B-cell-depleted T cells, or PBMCs; the material itself was cDNA or gDNA.

The CDR3 totals 12 residues. The V end lost 6 bases, the J end lost 9 bases, and 9 bases lay between the germline ends. Looked up from germline, CDR1 is LNHDA and CDR2 is SQIVND (reference sequence). The data were produced by immunoSEQ multiplex PCR, yet TCRdb's version contains in-frame clones alone and is incomplete. The sample records 50,000 to 60,000 clones, 83% being singletons. This clonotype originated in a man aged 35 to 55 with acute or convalescent COVID-19. The gene calls are TRBV19 and TRBJ1-6, with unresolved D. The sample taken for sequencing was peripheral blood. CDR3 loop: CASSPPGSPLHF. The CDR3 region has the DNA TGTGCCAGTAGCCCCCCCGGTTCACCCCTCCACTTT.